The T cell receptor (beta chain) under discussion was sequenced for a study of shared clonotypes between healthy human individuals. Naive CD8 isolation took CD45RO-negative cells positively selected for CCR7 and excluded terminally differentiated effector memory CD45RA+ cells. Per germline, CDR1 PRHDT and CDR2 FYEKMQ (reference sequence). J was trimmed by 3 bases and V by 3 bases; bases with no gene match: 5. The CDR3 consists of 15 residues. Sequencing was performed with immunoSEQ multiplex PCR; in TCRdb, only in-frame clones are kept and a portion is missing. The table shows around 2,000,000 clones, with around 96% occurring only once.

The material sequenced was naive CD8+ T cells sorted from blood. The source of this sequence is a man aged 18 to 35 in good health. The rearrangement uses TRBV13 and TRBJ2-1; 7 bases agree with TRBD1. This CDR3 is CASSFTGAIYNEQFF. The CDR3 DNA reads as TGTGCCAGCAGCTTTACAGGGGCCATCTACAATGAGCAGTTCTTC.